This is a list of T cell receptor beta chains from one sample in a study of T-cell reconstitution after alpha-beta-depleted transplantation in children. TCRdb used MiXCR to reprocess the PCR reads, holding one entry per CDR3 protein. The table includes 15,000 to 20,000 distinct CDR3 sequences, 5% to 5.5% detected once. The sequences come from PBMCs, collected before TCRalphabeta/CD19-depleted stem cell transplant. These receptor sequences come from a boy younger than 18 with acute lymphoblastic leukemia, due to receive a stem cell transplant. CDR3s include the opening cysteine and the closing phenylalanine or tryptophan. D genes are given only for firm matches. Each size is once, few, many, or a class for an expanded clone.

d_gene | abundance | j_gene | v_gene | CDR3nt | CDR3aa
. | many | TRBJ2-6 | TRBV27 | TGTGCCAGCAGTTTATTCGGCGGTAACTCTGGGGCCAACGTCCTGACTTTC | CASSLFGGNSGANVLTF
TRBD1 | many | TRBJ2-7 | TRBV19 | TGTGCCAGTAGTTTCGGACAGGGTACCTACGAGCAGTACTTC | CASSFGQGTYEQYF
. | many | TRBJ2-3 | TRBV5-1 | TGCGCCAGCAGCTTGGAGGGTAAAATCACAGATACGCAGTATTTT | CASSLEGKITDTQYF
. | many | TRBJ1-2 | TRBV28 | TGTGCCAGCAGAAGATTTTATGGCTACACCTTC | CASRRFYGYTF
. | medium-sized | TRBJ2-7 | TRBV24-1 | TGTGCCACCAGTGTGGTCAGGGAGCCCTACGAGCAGTACTTC | CATSVVREPYEQYF
. | many | TRBJ1-2 | TRBV28 | TGTGCCAGCAGTTTATCCGGGTTCTATGGCTACACCTTC | CASSLSGFYGYTF
. | many | TRBJ2-2 | TRBV7-9 | TGTGCCAGCAGCCGGGCCACCACAAGGGCCGGGGAGCTGTTTTTT | CASSRATTRAGELFF
TRBD1 | many | TRBJ2-1 | TRBV9 | TGTGCCAGCAGCGAGGGACAGGGATTAGCTTTAGGGCCCACGAATGAGCAGTTCTTC | CASSEGQGLALGPTNEQFF
TRBD2 | many | TRBJ2-7 | TRBV20-1 | TGCAGTGCTAGGGGGGGGACTAGCTCTCGCGAGCAGTACTTC | CSARGGTSSREQYF
TRBD2 | many | TRBJ2-1 | TRBV5-5 | TGTGCCAGCAGCCCCGGACTAGATACCAATGAGCAGTTCTTC | CASSPGLDTNEQFF
. | many | TRBJ1-1 | TRBV6-6 | TGTGCCTGCAACTATCGGGACAACCTGTTGAACACTGAAGCTTTCTTT | CACNYRDNLLNTEAFF
TRBD1 | many | TRBJ2-2 | TRBV7-6 | TGTGCCAGCAGCTTAATCCAGGGGGCAAGCGGGGAGCTGTTTTTT | CASSLIQGASGELFF
TRBD2 | many | TRBJ2-5 | TRBV28 | TGTGCCAGCAGCCCGAGCGGGGGGTACCAAGAGACCCAGTACTTC | CASSPSGGYQETQYF
. | many | TRBJ1-4 | TRBV3-1 | TGTGCCAGCAGCCAAGCATTCAGGATGCGACTGTTTTTT | CASSQAFRMRLFF
. | many | TRBJ2-1 | TRBV12-3/TRBV12-4 | TGTGCCAGCAGTTTAGGGGGGAGTGAGCAGTTCTTC | CASSLGGSEQFF
. | medium-sized | TRBJ2-2 | TRBV4-3 | TGCGCCAGCAGCCAAGATCTGACCGGGGAGCTGTTTTTT | CASSQDLTGELFF
TRBD2 | many | TRBJ2-1 | TRBV7-8 | TGTGCCAGCAGCTTATTGTCTAGCGGGAGGGCGGGCAATGAGCAGTTCTTC | CASSLLSSGRAGNEQFF
. | many | TRBJ2-7 | TRBV12-3/TRBV12-4 | TGTGCCAGCAGGGACTCGCTGGGCGAGCAGTACTTC | CASRDSLGEQYF
TRBD1 | many | TRBJ1-6 | TRBV6-5 | TGTGCCAGCAGTTGGGACAGGGGAAATTCACCCCTCCACTTT | CASSWDRGNSPLHF
TRBD2 | many | TRBJ2-1 | TRBV5-8 | TGTGCCAGCAGGCGTCGGGGGGACTACAATGAGCAGTTCTTC | CASRRRGDYNEQFF
TRBD1 | few | TRBJ2-7 | TRBV28 | TGTGCCAGCAGTTTGGTTCTAGGACAGGGAGCTCTTGTGCAGTACTTC | CASSLVLGQGALVQYF
TRBD1 | many | TRBJ2-1 | TRBV7-2 | TGTGCCAGCAGCTCGACAGGGGTGTACAATGAGCAGTTCTTC | CASSSTGVYNEQFF